These 9 T cell receptor beta chains were all obtained from the same sample, sequenced in a study of regulatory T cells in long-lasting Graves disease (dated by TCRdb to the early 2020s). Libraries were made using multiplex PCR. Data came from an Illumina HiSeq 4000. TCR beta libraries were built with iRepertoire HTBI primers and Arm-PCR amplification of CDR3 regions. Clones were called with MiXCR by TCRdb after fastp trimmed the public reads at Q25, and only in-frame beta chains were retained. Every CDR3 protein is listed once, alongside the most common genes and DNA of its rows. The sample table holds some 560,000 distinct CDR3 sequences, of which about 16% were seen once. The ten largest clones take up around 25% of the sample. This specimen's time point label, interpreted: newly diagnosed GD, antithyroid drugs for less than 3 months. RNA was extracted from PBMCs in TRIzol for both TCR sequencing and RNA sequencing.

These data are also associated with another study on T cells in Graves' hyperthyroidism and ophthalmopathy.

The sequences come from peripheral blood mononuclear cells (PBMCs), collected at new diagnosis, from a patient treated with antithyroid drugs. The source is a woman aged 35 to 60 with Graves disease. Donor details come from another sample of the same person, matched by shared clones.

This clonotype was seen many times. The genes are TRBV12-3 or TRBV12-4 and TRBJ2-7, with 7 bases identical to TRBD1. J lost 3 bases, V lost 8 bases, and 19 bases had no gene match. This CDR3 contains 17 residues. DNA for the CDR3: TGTGCCAGCGGCCCGGGCAGGGGGTCCACCCGCCTCTACGAGCAGTACTTC. This encodes CASGPGRGSTRLYEQYF.

This clonotype was detected a few times. The V and J genes are TRBV20-1 and TRBJ1-1, with D tentatively TRBD1 (6 bases). The germline CDR1 and CDR2 sequences are DFQATT and SNEGSKA (reference sequence). This CDR3 is 14 amino acids long. V lost 3 bases to trimming and J lost 0 bases, with 11 bases between them. The CDR3 DNA reads TGCAGTGCTAGCCCCGGGACACTGAACACTGAAGCTTTCTTT. Amino acid sequence: CSASPGTLNTEAFF.

This clonotype has more than one count but fewer than ten. The CDR3 protein is CASSLGSSGASDTQYF. The CDR3 DNA reads as TGCGCCAGCAGCTTGGGTTCCAGCGGGGCCTCAGATACGCAGTATTTT. This chain links TRBV5-1 with TRBJ2-3; 7 positions match TRBD2. CDR1 SGHRS and CDR2 YFSETQ come from the germline V gene. The CDR3 extends over 16 amino acids. The V gene end was trimmed by 0 bases and the J gene end by 4 bases; junction bases not matched to a gene: 8.

The sample holds a few counts of this clonotype. The chain joins TRBV20-1 to TRBJ2-2; D is perhaps TRBD1 (5 bases). Germline CDR1 reads DFQATT; CDR2 reads SNEGSKA (reference sequence). V was pared by 7 bases and J by 2 bases, with 8 bases between. This CDR3 is 12 amino acids long. CDR3 nucleotide sequence: TGCAGTGTGACAGAAAACACCGGGGAGCTGTTTTTT. Translated: CSVTENTGELFF.

This clonotype appeared many times. The chain employs TRBV7-3 and TRBJ1-1; no definite D call. Germline V gives CDR1 SGHTA, CDR2 FQGTGA. The V end was cut by 2 bases, the J end by 6 bases, with 13 bases between. The CDR3 contains 14 residues. The CDR3 DNA sequence: TGTGCCAGCAGCTTAGCGGTGGAACACTCTGAAGCTTTCTTT. It yields the protein CASSLAVEHSEAFF.

The chain recombines TRBV2 with TRBJ2-5; D remains ambiguous. V was clipped by 5 bases and J by 1 base, with 5 bases between them. CDR3 length equals 12 residues. Germline values: CDR1 SNHLY, CDR2 FYNNEI. The CDR3: CASSMAQETQYF. The CDR3 coding sequence is TGTGCCAGCAGTATGGCCCAAGAGACCCAGTACTTC. Supplemented by reference TRBV2 and TRBJ2-5, the full variable domain reads EPEVTQTPSHQVTQMGQEVILRCVPISNHLYFYWYRQILGQKVEFLVSFYNNEISEKSEIFDDQFSVERPDGSNFTLKIRSTKLEDSAMYFCASSMAQETQYFGPGTRLLVL.

The gene calls are TRBV5-1 and TRBJ2-7; 10 bases match TRBD2. V lost 8 bases and J lost 7; bases outside the gene matches: 6. The CDR3 totals 12 residues. Germline CDR1 is SGHRS and CDR2 is YFSETQ. CDR3 nucleotide sequence: TGCGCCAGTAGCGGGGGGACATGGGAGCAGTACTTC. Translation gives CASSGGTWEQYF.

V and J are TRBV9 and TRBJ1-1; D remains unclear. Germline lookup yields CDR1 SGDLS and CDR2 YYNGEE. The CDR3 is 13 amino acids. Trimming left V 0 bases short and J 7 bases short, with 10 bases between. CDR3 sequence (DNA): TGTGCCAGCAGCGTAGATTCGCGAGTTGAAGCTTTCTTT. It translates to CASSVDSRVEAFF. The full variable domain, its missing parts supplied by reference TRBV9 and TRBJ1-1, is DSGVTQTPKHLITATGQRVTLRCSPRSGDLSVYWYQQSLDQGLQFLIQYYNGEERAKGNILERFSAQQFPDLHSELNLSSLELGDSALYFCASSVDSRVEAFFGQGTRLTVV.

There are many counts of this clonotype. The rearrangement uses TRBV10-3 and TRBJ2-7; TRBD2 is a possible D gene (6 bases). The ends were cut back, 4 bases at V and 3 bases at J, with 13 bases in the middle. Germline-derived CDR1 and CDR2 are ENHRY and SYGVKD. The CDR3 has 14 amino acids. This CDR3 reads CAISVRDGSYEQYF. The CDR3 DNA sequence: TGTGCCATCAGTGTCCGGGACGGGAGCTACGAGCAGTACTTC.